The 21 T cell receptor beta chains in this list originate from one sample, sequenced in a study of blood T cell repertoires in COVID-19. Produced via immunoSEQ multiplex PCR; TCRdb's table is partial and in-frame only. Of 130,000 to 150,000 clones listed, around nine tenths are singletons. The sequenced sample consisted of peripheral blood. These receptors all come from a man aged 45-65 years with active or convalescent COVID-19.

The chain uses TRBV19 and TRBJ2-1; 9 nucleotides line up with TRBD2. V lost 10 bases, J lost 6 bases, and 10 bases stayed unmatched. The CDR3 spans 14 residues. Germline V CDR1 and CDR2: LNHDA, SQIVND (reference sequence). CDR3 bases: TGTGCCACCGGTAGTAGCGGGGGTCCCAATGAGCAGTTCTTC. It specifies CATGSSGGPNEQFF.

The rearrangement links TRBV28 to TRBJ2-1; TRBD2 aligns across 9 bases. There are 17 residues in the CDR3. V was clipped by 4 bases and J by 5 bases; unmatched bases: 12. The germline V gene encodes CDR1 MDHEN and CDR2 SYDVKM. The CDR3 DNA follows: TGTGCCAGCAGTTCCCCTTCCGCGGGAGGGCCAGACAATGAGCAGTTCTTC. Its translation: CASSSPSAGGPDNEQFF.

The sample holds a few counts of this clone. V usage is TRBV28 and J usage is TRBJ2-3, with 9 bases identical to TRBD2. This CDR3 region has 17 residues. Per germline, CDR1 MDHEN and CDR2 SYDVKM. The V segment lost 3 bases and the J segment 5 bases; nucleotides outside the gene matches: 12. CDR3 protein: CASSFASSGDHLDTQYF. The CDR3 DNA sequence: TGTGCCAGCAGTTTCGCCTCTAGCGGGGACCATTTAGATACGCAGTATTTT.

The genes are TRBV5-4 and TRBJ2-3; D is perhaps TRBD1 (6 bases). With 3 bases removed from V and 6 bases from J, the gap between germline ends came to 23 bases. Per the germline V gene, CDR1 is SGHNT and CDR2 is YYREEE (reference sequence). The CDR3 spans 17 residues. CDR3 DNA: TGTGCCAGCAGCTACCCCGGGGCCAGGGGATCCGGGGATACGCAGTATTTT. Translated, it gives CASSYPGARGSGDTQYF.

This chain joins TRBV6-6 and TRBJ2-3, with a weak D call TRBD1 (5 bases). The length of the CDR3 is 12 residues. V was pared by 1 base and J by 8 bases, with 7 bases between. Germline CDR1 MNHNY, CDR2 SVGAGI (reference sequence). CDR3 protein: CASSYLGVTQYF. CDR3 bases: TGTGCCAGCAGTTACTTAGGGGTTACGCAGTATTTT.

V gene TRBV5-1 combines with J gene TRBJ1-1, with no clear D. Germline V gene sequence: CDR1 SGHRS, CDR2 YFSETQ. This CDR3 comprises 14 residues. V lost 4 bases and J lost 1, with 11 bases in between. The CDR3 is CASSPTTGNTEAFF. Written as DNA, the CDR3 is TGCGCCAGCAGCCCGACGACGGGGAACACTGAAGCTTTCTTT.

The chain has TRBV19 and TRBJ1-5; the D is unclear. This CDR3 has 14 amino acids. Per the germline V gene, CDR1 is LNHDA and CDR2 is SQIVND (reference sequence). Trimming stripped 6 bases from V and 1 base from J, with 10 bases between. The chain's CDR3 is CASSITESNQPQHF. As DNA, the CDR3 is TGTGCCAGTAGCATTACAGAGAGCAATCAGCCCCAGCATTTT.

The V call is TRBV10-3, the J call TRBJ2-7; 11 bases align to TRBD2. After removal of 0 bases from V and 3 bases from J, the junction contained 4 bases not matched to a gene. CDR3 length: 16 residues. The germline V gene has CDR1 ENHRY and CDR2 SYGVKD. The CDR3 bases are TGTGCCATCAGTGAGTCGTCTAGCGGGAGGCACTACGAGCAGTACTTC. As protein: CAISESSSGRHYEQYF.

This chain uses TRBV3-1 (or the pseudogene TRBV3-2) with TRBJ2-1; D gene uncertain. This CDR3 comprises 12 residues. Germline CDR1 and CDR2: LGHDT and YNNKEL (reference sequence). Trimming removed 1 base at V and 7 bases at J, with 5 bases between. The CDR3: CASSQVRNEQFF. The CDR3 DNA sequence: TGTGCCAGCAGCCAAGTCCGGAATGAGCAGTTCTTC.

The chain combines TRBV6-1 with TRBJ2-7; D not certain. This CDR3 has 19 amino acids. V lost 0 bases, J lost 3 bases, and 24 bases lay in between. CDR1 is MNHNS and CDR2 is SASEGT in the germline V gene. CDR3 loop: CASSEAGPLITSPIYEQYF. The CDR3 DNA follows: TGTGCCAGCAGTGAAGCTGGCCCTTTAATAACCTCACCCATCTACGAGCAGTACTTC.

This rearrangement joins TRBV6-5 to TRBJ2-7; weak D call: TRBD2 (5 bases). The germline V gene encodes CDR1 MNHEY and CDR2 SVGAGI. V was cut by 6 bases and J by 9 bases, with 21 bases left in between. This CDR3 has 14 residues. For the CDR3, the DNA is TGTGCCAGCAGCCCCCGGACTCTATCTACGTGGCAGTACTTC. This codes for CASSPRTLSTWQYF.

This chain uses TRBV9 with TRBJ1-1; TRBD1 aligns across 8 bases. CDR3 length: 13 amino acids. CDR1 and CDR2 (germline): SGDLS, YYNGEE. V was pared by 4 bases and J by 10 bases, with 9 bases of the junction left unmatched. The CDR3 region has the DNA TGTGCCAGCAGCTTAAGACAGGGGCGGGGAGCTTTCTTT. Translated: CASSLRQGRGAFF.

The genes are TRBV7-9 and TRBJ2-3, with 11 nucleotides matching TRBD2. This CDR3 has 14 residues. The germline V gene encodes CDR1 SEHNR and CDR2 FQNEAQ (reference sequence). With 8 bases clipped from V and 6 bases from J, the junction kept 7 bases outside the gene matches. In DNA, the CDR3 is TGTGCCAGCCTGGCTAGCGGGGGGCTCGATACGCAGTATTTT. Translating it yields CASLASGGLDTQYF.

This CDR3 is CASGTVNTGELFF. The CDR3 bases are TGCGCCAGTGGGACAGTAAACACCGGGGAGCTGTTTTTT. This chain connects TRBV4-3 to TRBJ2-2; 7 nucleotides match TRBD1. This CDR3 is built from 13 residues. Unmatched junction bases numbered 3, after V lost 9 bases and J lost 2 bases. The V gene's germline CDR1 is LGHNA and CDR2 YSLEER.

The chain's CDR3 is CASSFRAADTQYF. The CDR3 DNA follows: TGTGCCAGCAGTTTCAGGGCGGCGGATACGCAGTATTTT. The chain couples TRBV27 to TRBJ2-3; maybe TRBD1 (5 bases). This CDR3 contains 13 residues. Between the trimmed V and J ends, which lost 3 bases and 6 bases, there was a span of 10 bases. Germline lookup yields CDR1 MNHEY and CDR2 SMNVEV (reference sequence).

The rearrangement joins TRBV29-1 to TRBJ2-3; 12 bases fit TRBD2. The V and J ends lost 1 base and 3 bases, in that order; junction bases with no gene match: 14. This CDR3 region has 19 residues. Per the germline V gene, CDR1 is SQVTM and CDR2 is ANQGSEA. The CDR3 region is CSVEVRETSGRSVTDTQYF. The CDR3 bases are TGCAGCGTTGAAGTTCGCGAGACTAGCGGGAGATCGGTAACAGATACGCAGTATTTT.

The gene calls are TRBV27 and TRBJ2-1; 9 nucleotides agree with TRBD2. The CDR3 is 18 amino acids. V trimming: 8 bases; J trimming: 0 bases; junction bases outside the gene matches: 14. Germline assignment: CDR1 MNHEY and CDR2 SMNVEV (reference sequence). CDR3 sequence reads: CASRTTRGAGGSYNEQFF. The DNA for the CDR3 is TGTGCCAGCCGCACAACCCGAGGAGCGGGAGGCTCCTACAATGAGCAGTTCTTC.

The V and J genes are TRBV19 and TRBJ2-2; TRBD2 might be the D (5 bases). This CDR3 spans 15 amino acids. Germline V gene lookup returns CDR1 LNHDA and CDR2 SQIVND (reference sequence). The V end was cut by 3 bases, the J end by 1 base, with 9 bases between. The CDR3 coding sequence is TGTGCCAGTAGTATTCGGAGCGGGAACACCGGGGAGCTGTTTTTT. Translating gives CASSIRSGNTGELFF.

This sequence joins TRBV11-3 and TRBJ1-1, with unresolved D. The CDR3 covers 15 residues. Trimming pared 1 base from V and 1 base from J, leaving 10 bases between. CDR1 is SGHNT and CDR2 is YENEEA in the germline V gene. The CDR3, as DNA: TGTGCCAGCAGCTTAGGGCGAGCGGGGAACACTGAAGCTTTCTTT. Protein sequence: CASSLGRAGNTEAFF.

The chain's CDR3 is CASSPGQRVYEQYF. The CDR3 DNA reads as TGTGCCAGCAGCCCGGGACAGAGAGTCTACGAGCAGTACTTC. The chain links TRBV11-2 to TRBJ2-7, with 7 bases matching TRBD1. The CDR3 loop spans 14 amino acids. Germline-derived CDR1 and CDR2 are SGHAT and FQNNGV. Trimming cost V 5 bases and J 3 bases; bases outside gene matches: 7. The full variable domain, in which reference TRBV11-2 and TRBJ2-7 provide the parts outside the CDR3, is EAGVAQSPRYKIIEKRQSVAFWCNPISGHATLYWYQQILGQGPKLLIQFQNNGVVDDSQLPKDRFSAERLKGVDSTLKIQPAKLEDSAVYLCASSPGQRVYEQYFGPGTRLTVT.

V is TRBV6-5 and J is TRBJ1-2; no firm D call. Germline CDR1 and CDR2: MNHEY and SVGAGI. The CDR3 sequence is 15 residues long. Trimming pared 0 bases from V and 2 bases from J, leaving 10 bases between. CDR3 bases: TGTGCCAGCAGTTACTCAGTTTTCACAAACTATGGCTACACCTTC. Its protein product is CASSYSVFTNYGYTF.